The rows below give T cell receptor beta chains drawn from one sample of a study of blood T cell repertoires in COVID-19. Clones were sequenced by immunoSEQ multiplex PCR, and TCRdb holds only the in-frame ones, with some missing. The table has 50,000 to 65,000 clones, roughly 80% seen once. Sequenced sample: peripheral blood. The receptors stem from a woman aged 55-69 years with acute or convalescent COVID-19. CDR3s include the opening cysteine and the closing phenylalanine or tryptophan. The D gene is left open where the match is weak. Rows give clone size only sometimes, using once, few, many, or a class for an expanded clone.

j_call | clone_size | d_call | v_call | cdr3_nt | cdr3_aa
TRBJ2-1 | . | . | TRBV9 | TGTGCCAGCAGCGTAGCTACGGTACCGAGCTCCTACAATGAGCAGTTCTTC | CASSVATVPSSYNEQFF
TRBJ2-7 | . | . | TRBV12-3/TRBV12-4 | TGTGCCAGCAGTTTATTGGGGGGCTACGAGCAGTACTTC | CASSLLGGYEQYF
TRBJ1-6 | . | TRBD1 | TRBV5-3 | TGTGCCAGAAGCTCGCCGGGACAGGAAAAGGAATCACCCCTCCACTTT | CARSSPGQEKESPLHF
TRBJ2-3 | . | TRBD2 | TRBV4-1 | TGCGCCAGCAGCCTAGCCATTAGCGGGGGGGAAGATACGCAGTATTTT | CASSLAISGGEDTQYF
TRBJ2-4 | . | . | TRBV3-1/TRBV3-2 | TGTGCCAGCAGCAGTACAGGGCCTCGGGACATTCAGTACTTC | CASSSTGPRDIQYF
TRBJ2-1 | . | TRBD1 | TRBV18 | TGTGCCAGCTCACGTCTGGGACAGGGGCTCCACAATGAGCAGTTCTTC | CASSRLGQGLHNEQFF
TRBJ2-7 | . | TRBD2 | TRBV6-5 | TGTGCCAGCAATACGGGAGGGAGAACCTACGAGCAGTACTTC | CASNTGGRTYEQYF
TRBJ1-1 | once | . | TRBV11-1 | TGTGCCAGCAGCTTATACTTGGGCTCTGAAGCTTTCTTT | CASSLYLGSEAFF
TRBJ1-2 | . | . | TRBV6-1 | TGTGCCAGCAGTGAAGGGAGATTTGGCTACACCTTC | CASSEGRFGYTF
TRBJ2-3 | few | TRBD2 | TRBV2 | TGTGCCAGCAGTGAACCTAGCGGGAGTGCGAATACGCAGTATTTT | CASSEPSGSANTQYF
TRBJ2-2 | . | . | TRBV28 | TGTGCCAGCTCGAGGGGGGGGGCTGGCACCGGGGAGCTGTTTTTT | CASSRGGAGTGELFF
TRBJ1-5 | . | . | TRBV5-1 | TGCGCCAGCAGCCCAAGCGGACAGAGCAATCAGCCCCAGCATTTT | CASSPSGQSNQPQHF
TRBJ2-3 | . | . | TRBV14 | TGTGCCAGCAGCCAAGATGTAGGAGGCTTCACAGATACGCAGTATTTT | CASSQDVGGFTDTQYF
TRBJ1-5 | . | . | TRBV5-3 | TGTGCCAGAAGCTTGATTACAGGTCATAGCAATCAGCCCCAGCATTTT | CARSLITGHSNQPQHF
TRBJ2-6 | . | TRBD2 | TRBV7-8 | TGTGCCAGCAGCTCGGCGGGGGGGTCTGGGGCCAACGTCCTGACTTTC | CASSSAGGSGANVLTF
TRBJ1-2 | . | . | TRBV2 | TGTGCCAGCAGATGGGAGAGCGGGCGCTTTGGCTACACCTTC | CASRWESGRFGYTF
TRBJ2-2 | . | . | TRBV18 | TGTGCCAGCTCTCCTGACACGAGGAACACCGGGGAGCTGTTTTTT | CASSPDTRNTGELFF
TRBJ1-1 | . | . | TRBV14 | TGTGCCAGCAGCCAACGGCGGGGGGTGAACACTGAAGCTTTCTTT | CASSQRRGVNTEAFF
TRBJ2-6 | . | TRBD1 | TRBV7-2 | TGTGCCAGCAGCCATTTAAACAGGGGGCTCGCTGGGGCCAACGTCCTGACTTTC | CASSHLNRGLAGANVLTF
TRBJ1-1 | . | . | TRBV6-5 | TGTGCCAGCAGCACTGGGGACACTCTGGAAGCTTTCTTT | CASSTGDTLEAFF
TRBJ2-2 | . | . | TRBV14 | TGTGCCAGCAGCCAGTTCCTCACCGGGGAGCTGTTTTTT | CASSQFLTGELFF
TRBJ1-5 | . | . | TRBV2 | TGTGCCAGCAGCAGGGATGGCAATCAGCCCCAGCATTTT | CASSRDGNQPQHF